The entry below describes one T cell receptor beta chain. This clonotype showed up just a few times. No antigen is known for it. No base-level quality is on record; no much larger clone is a single base apart. These reads were obtained on an Illumina HiSeq 2500. Quantitative 5'-RACE with molecular barcodes was the method used to prepare the TCR beta libraries. In the original analysis: A new computational method based on a probabilistic model of VDJ rearrangement was used to identify disease-linked TCR variants. Using fastp trimming at Q25 and MiXCR clonotype assembly, TCRdb reanalyzed the public sequencing data and kept in-frame beta chains. Rows with a matching CDR3 protein are joined into one entry that keeps the most common DNA and genes. The V and J calls were determined by TCRdb, not by the authors. This sample lists 400,000 to 450,000 distinct CDR3 sequences; 15% to 20% were detected once. Of the sample, approximately 1% falls within the top ten clones.

Between the V and J ends, shortened by 7 bases and 2 bases respectively, the junction contains 11 bases. The CDR3 starts with the cysteine, ends with the phenylalanine, and has 12 residues. Here the CDR3 DNA is all that survives: 36 bases in frame from base 1. CDR1 SQVTM and CDR2 ANQGSEA were looked up in the germline V gene. The sample is drawn from a study of CD8 T cells in ankylosing spondylitis (dated by TCRdb to between 2016 and 2019). For the wider study: To find TCR variants linked to disease, the study profiled T cell receptor beta repertoires in ankylosing spondylitis patients and healthy donors. The full study cohort comprised approximately 23 ankylosing spondylitis patients and about a hundred healthy donors. Peripheral blood was sampled, and synovial fluid was also collected from ankylosing spondylitis patients. The paper's findings and limits, for the study overall: The disease-linked clones were reported as significantly enriched in matched synovial fluid samples from ankylosing spondylitis patients. In peripheral blood, the disease-linked clones were found at relatively low frequencies and had a CD8+ phenotype. Blood from ankylosing spondylitis patients appeared to be characterized by a TCR beta motif composed of under ten highly homologous amino acid variants. Some TCR beta motif variants had previously been reported in synovial fluid and blood of reactive arthritis patients, which suggested common disease-initiation mechanisms.

Sequenced material: blood, either unsorted or a sorted T cell fraction (not recorded which). The chain is made from TRBV29-1 and TRBJ1-2; tentative D gene TRBD1, with 5 bases matching. The sequence was obtained from a male donor with ankylosing spondylitis. The DNA reads as follows: TGCAGCGCCACGTGGGGGAACTATGGCTACACCTTC. The resulting protein is CSATWGNYGYTF.